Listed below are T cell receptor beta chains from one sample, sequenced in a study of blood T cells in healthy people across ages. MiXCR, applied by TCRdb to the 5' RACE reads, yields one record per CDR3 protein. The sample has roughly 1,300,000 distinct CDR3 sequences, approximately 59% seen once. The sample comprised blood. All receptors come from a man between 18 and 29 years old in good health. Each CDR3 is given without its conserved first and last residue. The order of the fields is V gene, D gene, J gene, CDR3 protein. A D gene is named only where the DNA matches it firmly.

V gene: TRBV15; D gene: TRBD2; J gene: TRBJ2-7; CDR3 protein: ATWEGQDSPDYEQY
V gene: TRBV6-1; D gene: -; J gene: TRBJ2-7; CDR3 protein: ASSEEGHLYEQY
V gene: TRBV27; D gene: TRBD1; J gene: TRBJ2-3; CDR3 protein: ATLGTGVTDTQY
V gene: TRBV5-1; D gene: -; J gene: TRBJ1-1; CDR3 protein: ASSFPTGLNTEAF
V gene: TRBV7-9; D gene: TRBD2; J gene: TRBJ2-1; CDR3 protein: ASSLGLAETYNEQF
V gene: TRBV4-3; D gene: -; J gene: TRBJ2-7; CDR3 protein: ASSQNRALFSYEQY
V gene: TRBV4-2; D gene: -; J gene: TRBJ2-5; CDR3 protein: ASSQDPAGGETQY
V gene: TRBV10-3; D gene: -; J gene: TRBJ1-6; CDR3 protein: AISSYNSPLH
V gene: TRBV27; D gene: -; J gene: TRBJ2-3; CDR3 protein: ASSFVSSSTDTQY
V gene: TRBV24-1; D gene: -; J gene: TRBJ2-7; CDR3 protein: ATSDSGPSSYEQY
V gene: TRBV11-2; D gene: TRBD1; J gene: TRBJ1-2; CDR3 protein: ASSGTRGRGLGYT
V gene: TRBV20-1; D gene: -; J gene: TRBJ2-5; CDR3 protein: SARVPVQETQY
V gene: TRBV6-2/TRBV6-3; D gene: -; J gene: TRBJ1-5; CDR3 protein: ASSSPGRGQPQH
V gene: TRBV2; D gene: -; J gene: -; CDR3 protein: ASRLGQGNEQF
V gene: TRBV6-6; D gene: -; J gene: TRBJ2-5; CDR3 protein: ASSYAVGEQY
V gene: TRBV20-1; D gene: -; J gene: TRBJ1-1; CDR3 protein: SARDLSTGDEAF
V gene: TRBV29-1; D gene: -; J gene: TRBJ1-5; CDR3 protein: SVQGSDSNQPQH
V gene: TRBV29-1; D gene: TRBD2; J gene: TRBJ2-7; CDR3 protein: SVEGLAGVSDEQY
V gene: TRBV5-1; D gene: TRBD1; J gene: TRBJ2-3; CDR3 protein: ASSDRGLVDTQY
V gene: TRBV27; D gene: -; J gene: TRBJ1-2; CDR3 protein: ASRTTGRAGGYT
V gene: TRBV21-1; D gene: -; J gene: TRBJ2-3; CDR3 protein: ASSKDARDKYTDTQY
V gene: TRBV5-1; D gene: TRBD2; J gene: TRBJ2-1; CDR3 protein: ASSKEGGALGSSYNEQF
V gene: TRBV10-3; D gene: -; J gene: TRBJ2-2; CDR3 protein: AISEPLGAGELF
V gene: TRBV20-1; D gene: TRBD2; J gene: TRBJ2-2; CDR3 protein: SASWTGGTGELF
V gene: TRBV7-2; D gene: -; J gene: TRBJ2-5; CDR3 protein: ASSLGLPQETQY
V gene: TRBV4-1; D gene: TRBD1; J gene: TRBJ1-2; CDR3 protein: ASSQGQGPNYYGYT
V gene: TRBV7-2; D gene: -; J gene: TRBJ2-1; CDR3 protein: ASSPTELRGAGNNEQF
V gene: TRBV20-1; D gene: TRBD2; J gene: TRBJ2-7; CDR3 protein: SARDRLAGGPQQY
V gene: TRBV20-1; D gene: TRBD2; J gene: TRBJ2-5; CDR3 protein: SAKTSGSINEQY
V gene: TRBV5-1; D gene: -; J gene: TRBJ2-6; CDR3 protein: ASSNNIPGANVLT
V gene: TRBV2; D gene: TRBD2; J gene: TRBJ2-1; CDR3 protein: ASSEQRERYNEQF
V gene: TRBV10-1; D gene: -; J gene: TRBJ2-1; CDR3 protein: ASSEGRTGSYNEQF
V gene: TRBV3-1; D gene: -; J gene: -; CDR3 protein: ASSQDGKPYEQY
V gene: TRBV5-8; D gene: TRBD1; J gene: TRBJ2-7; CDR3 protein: ASSLGTAFYEQY
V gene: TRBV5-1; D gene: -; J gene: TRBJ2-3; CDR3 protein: ASSLVGLKTDTQY
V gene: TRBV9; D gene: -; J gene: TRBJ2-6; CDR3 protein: ASSTRLPSGANVLT
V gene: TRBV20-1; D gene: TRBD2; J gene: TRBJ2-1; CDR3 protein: SARSRRLAGGQEQF
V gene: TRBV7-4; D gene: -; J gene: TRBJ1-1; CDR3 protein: ASSLSWEGKGTEAF
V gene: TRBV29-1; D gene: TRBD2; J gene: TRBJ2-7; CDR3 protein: SVRTSGGAHEQY
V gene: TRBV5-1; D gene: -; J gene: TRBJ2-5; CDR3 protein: ASSRIGTTRKTQY
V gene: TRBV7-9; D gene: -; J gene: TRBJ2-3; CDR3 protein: ASSFPRLTTDTQY
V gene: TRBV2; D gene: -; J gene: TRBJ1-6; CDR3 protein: ASRAAYNSPLH
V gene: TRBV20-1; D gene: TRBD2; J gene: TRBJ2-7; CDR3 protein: SARVLPGLAGREQY
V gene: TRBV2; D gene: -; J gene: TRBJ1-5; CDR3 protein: ASRREAWGNQPQH
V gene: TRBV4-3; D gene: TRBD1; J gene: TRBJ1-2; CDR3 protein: ASSQAGQAPTLYGYT
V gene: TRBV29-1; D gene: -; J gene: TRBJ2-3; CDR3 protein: SVGREPPDTQY
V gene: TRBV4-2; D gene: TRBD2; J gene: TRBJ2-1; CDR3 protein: ASSQTAGEFYNEQF
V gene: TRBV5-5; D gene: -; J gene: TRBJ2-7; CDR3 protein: ATQKDNRYEQY